Listed here are 22 T cell receptor beta chains from one sample, sequenced in a study of beta chain features in type 1 diabetes. The entirety of the isolated RNA underwent reverse transcription, so expressed TCRB transcripts were sequenced. The protocol was immunoSEQ multiplex PCR, while the TCRdb copy is restricted to in-frame clones and leaves out a portion. Of just over 450,000 clones listed, around 28% are singletons. Sequencing was done on a sample of naive CD4+ T cells from blood. The receptors were sampled from a man between 18 and 29 years old in good health.

This CDR3 is CASSLAGAYEQYF. CDR3 nucleotides: TGTGCCAGCAGCTTAGCAGGGGCCTACGAGCAGTACTTC. V is TRBV7-8 and J is TRBJ2-7; possibly TRBD1 for D (5 bases). The CDR3 is 13 amino acids. V dropped 0 bases and J dropped 2 bases, with 5 bases sitting between them. Germline CDR1 SGHVS, CDR2 FQNEAQ.

The chain links TRBV7-3 to TRBJ2-5; 7 positions agree with TRBD1. Germline V gene sequence: CDR1 SGHTA, CDR2 FQGTGA. The V segment lost 5 bases and the J segment 2 bases; nucleotides outside the gene matches: 2. The length of the CDR3 is 13 residues. Here the CDR3 reads CASSQGQQETQYF. CDR3 bases: TGTGCCAGCAGCCAGGGACAGCAAGAGACCCAGTACTTC.

This clone was seen only a few times. J is TRBJ2-1 and V is TRBV23-1; 12 bases map to TRBD2. TRBV23-1 has ORF status, its function being uncertain. The CDR3 length is 19 residues. Trimming cost V 0 bases and J 2 bases; bases outside gene matches: 8. The CDR3 region has the DNA TGCGCCAGCAGTCAATCGGAGACTAGCGGGAGCTGGACCTACAATGAGCAGTTCTTC. Its protein product is CASSQSETSGSWTYNEQFF.

This clone was observed a few times. The chain recombines TRBV11-2 with TRBJ2-3; D is perhaps TRBD1 or TRBD2 (7 bases each). Trimming cost V 0 bases and J 9 bases, with 13 bases left between them. Germline values: CDR1 SGHAT, CDR2 FQNNGV. The CDR3 is 14 amino acids. Here the CDR3 reads CASSLDRQGGTQYF. The CDR3 DNA follows: TGTGCCAGCAGCTTAGATCGCCAGGGGGGGACGCAGTATTTT.

In this sample, this clone turned up a few times. The chain is built from TRBV7-9 and TRBJ1-4, with 7 bases that match TRBD1. CDR3 length equals 15 residues. CDR1 and CDR2 (germline): SEHNR, FQNEAQ (reference sequence). Losses at the gene ends were 5 bases for V and 8 bases for J; bases not matched to a gene: 11. The CDR3 nucleotides are TGTGCCAGCAGCCTAGGACAGGTGGATCGGGAAAAACTGTTTTTT. Translation gives CASSLGQVDREKLFF.

This clone appeared a single time. J is TRBJ2-7 and V is TRBV7-2; the D call may be TRBD1 or TRBD2 (6 bases each). The CDR3 is 15 residues long. Trimming pared 0 bases from V and 0 bases from J, leaving 9 bases between. The germline gives CDR1 SGHTA, CDR2 FQGNSA. The CDR3 coding sequence is TGTGCCAGCAGCTTAGCGGGGGGCTTCTCCTACGAGCAGTACTTC. Protein sequence: CASSLAGGFSYEQYF.

Points on this clone: Other DNA sequences in the sample encode the same CDR3. The chain links TRBV7-9 to TRBJ2-3; D is possibly TRBD2 (6 bases). CDR3 length: 14 residues. The V gene lost 2 bases and the J gene lost 0 bases, with 6 bases spanning the gap. Germline V gene lookup returns CDR1 SEHNR and CDR2 FQNEAQ (reference sequence). CDR3: CASSLSGSTDTQYF. For the CDR3, the DNA is TGTGCCAGCAGCTTAAGCGGGAGCACAGATACGCAGTATTTT.

This clone was observed once. The CDR3 protein is CAWSAGYSNQPQHF. The CDR3 bases are TGTGCCTGGAGTGCTGGGTATAGCAATCAGCCCCAGCATTTT. This chain links TRBV30 with TRBJ1-5; D is unclear. The CDR3 is 14 residues long. Germline assignment: CDR1 GTSNPN and CDR2 SVGIG (reference sequence). The germline V and J ends were trimmed by 1 base and 0 bases, with 7 bases remaining between them.

This clone was seen a few times. The chain employs TRBV27 and TRBJ2-5, with 8 bases identical to TRBD2. The CDR3 consists of 13 residues. Germline V gene sequence: CDR1 MNHEY, CDR2 SMNVEV (reference sequence). V was pared by 6 bases and J by 3 bases, with 3 bases of the junction left unmatched. CDR3 in amino acids: CASRSSGEETQYF. For the CDR3, the DNA is TGTGCCAGCAGAAGTAGCGGGGAAGAGACCCAGTACTTC.

This clone was detected a few times. CDR3 sequence: CATGLSSYNEQFF. The DNA for the CDR3 is TGTGCCACGGGACTAAGCTCCTACAATGAGCAGTTCTTC. J is TRBJ2-1 and V is TRBV30; 7 positions agree with TRBD2. The germline V gene has CDR1 GTSNPN and CDR2 SVGIG (reference sequence). The CDR3 is made up of 13 amino acids. V lost 8 bases to trimming and J lost 0 bases; unmatched junction nucleotides: 4.

This clone has a handful of counts. The chain has TRBV30 and TRBJ2-1, with D possibly being TRBD1 (6 bases). Germline values: CDR1 GTSNPN, CDR2 SVGIG (reference sequence). The CDR3 has 14 amino acids. The V gene lost 0 bases and the J gene lost 5 bases, with 11 bases spanning the gap. CDR3 residues: CAWSVRRQDNEQFF. CDR3 DNA sequence: TGTGCCTGGAGTGTACGAAGACAGGACAATGAGCAGTTCTTC.

The rearrangement uses TRBV5-1 and TRBJ2-3; tentative D call: TRBD1 (6 bases). The ends were cut back, 1 base at V and 0 bases at J, with 9 bases in the middle. This CDR3 contains 15 residues. Germline-derived CDR1 and CDR2 are SGHRS and YFSETQ. CDR3 loop: CASSLTDSSTDTQYF. In nucleotides, the CDR3 is TGCGCCAGCAGCTTGACGGACAGTAGCACAGATACGCAGTATTTT.

The V and J genes are TRBV7-2 and TRBJ2-7; 7 bases match TRBD1. Germline V gene lookup returns CDR1 SGHTA and CDR2 FQGNSA. CDR3 length: 14 residues. J lost 3 bases, V lost 1 base, and 3 bases had no gene match. The CDR3 sequence: CASSLGGQSYEQYF. The CDR3 DNA is TGTGCCAGCAGCTTAGGGGGACAGAGCTACGAGCAGTACTTC.

The table lists this clone with a few counts. V and J are TRBV30 and TRBJ2-7; 8 nucleotides match TRBD1. J lost 6 bases, V lost 5 bases, and 9 bases had no gene match. CDR1 GTSNPN and CDR2 SVGIG come from the germline V gene (reference sequence). This CDR3 comprises 13 residues. CDR3 sequence: CAWRSTGVREQYF. The CDR3 bases are TGTGCCTGGCGTTCGACAGGGGTACGCGAGCAGTACTTC.

CDR3 sequence reads: CASSQAHRGNQPQHF. CDR3 coding DNA: TGCGCCAGCAGCCAAGCCCATCGGGGCAATCAGCCCCAGCATTTT. The chain joins TRBV4-3 to TRBJ1-5, with D hard to call. This CDR3 has 15 residues. V dropped 1 base and J dropped 2 bases, with 9 bases sitting between them. Germline CDR1 reads LGHNA; CDR2 reads YSLEER.

The V gene is TRBV16, the J gene TRBJ2-1, with D hard to call. V was pared by 3 bases and J by 6 bases, with 12 bases between. CDR1 is KGHSY, CDR2 FQNENV, per germline. This CDR3 contains 14 residues. The chain's CDR3 is CASSQLGYSNEQFF. DNA of the CDR3: TGTGCCAGCAGCCAGCTCGGATACTCCAATGAGCAGTTCTTC.

The chain combines TRBV10-3 with TRBJ2-3; 9 bases fit TRBD2. Germline V gene data show CDR1 as ENHRY and CDR2 as SYGVKD. V was clipped by 0 bases and J by 7 bases; unmatched bases: 8. The CDR3 consists of 16 residues. CDR3 coding DNA: TGTGCCATCAGTGAGTCCGGGACTAGCAGAATGAATACGCAGTATTTT. Protein sequence: CAISESGTSRMNTQYF.

This chain links TRBV30 with TRBJ1-1; D gene unclear. CDR1 is GTSNPN and CDR2 is SVGIG in the germline V gene (reference sequence). The length of the CDR3 is 13 residues. Trimming cost V 0 bases and J 7 bases, with 12 bases left between them. The CDR3 loop is CAWSVRSGSEAFF. CDR3 nucleotide sequence: TGTGCCTGGAGTGTACGATCGGGGAGTGAAGCTTTCTTT.

This chain's CDR3 is CASSPRLAGYNEQFF. Here the CDR3 DNA reads TGTGCCAGCAGCCCCCGACTAGCGGGATACAATGAGCAGTTCTTC. This sequence joins TRBV9 and TRBJ2-1; 11 positions agree with TRBD2. This CDR3 spans 15 amino acids. With V trimmed by 4 bases and J by 4 bases, 4 bases remained unmatched. CDR1 is SGDLS, CDR2 YYNGEE, per germline.

This clone was detected a few times. CDR3 sequence: CASSSRTSTDTQYF. The CDR3 bases are TGTGCCAGCAGCTCTCGGACGAGCACAGATACGCAGTATTTT. The V call is TRBV11-2, the J call TRBJ2-3; no firm D call. Trimming took off 4 bases at V and 0 bases at J, with 8 bases between the two ends. Germline V gives CDR1 SGHAT, CDR2 FQNNGV. This CDR3 is built from 14 residues.

V gene TRBV29-1 combines with J gene TRBJ2-2; 7 bases line up with TRBD1. Germline trimming cut 6 bases from V and 4 bases from J; bases unmatched to any gene: 2. From germline, CDR1 is SQVTM and CDR2 ANQGSEA. The CDR3 length is 12 residues. The CDR3 coding sequence is TGCAGCGTGGGGACAGTCACCGGGGAGCTGTTTTTT. It encodes CSVGTVTGELFF.

V usage is TRBV10-3 and J usage is TRBJ2-1; D not certain. The V end lost 2 bases, the J end lost 4 bases, and 6 bases lay between the germline ends. This CDR3 contains 13 residues. Per the germline V gene, CDR1 is ENHRY and CDR2 is SYGVKD. CDR3 DNA sequence: TGTGCCATCAGTGAGGAGGTATACAATGAGCAGTTCTTC. As protein: CAISEEVYNEQFF.